These 16 T cell receptor beta chains were sequenced from one sample in a study of T-cell reconstitution after alpha-beta-depleted transplantation in children. Preparation of the TCRbeta library involved a method that used unique molecular identifiers. TCRdb reanalysed the PCR reads using MiXCR and keeps one entry per CDR3 protein. The sample holds some 830,000 distinct CDR3 sequences, roughly 15% seen once. Sequencing used PBMCs, mostly from graft donor cells, obtained 360 days after TCRalphabeta/CD19-depleted stem cell transplant. The source of these receptors is a male patient younger than 18 who had a stem cell transplant for acute lymphoblastic leukemia, so the T cells may come from the graft donor.

The rearrangement links TRBV7-9 to TRBJ2-7; maybe TRBD2 (6 bases). Germline CDR1 and CDR2: SEHNR and FQNEAQ (reference sequence). V was cut by 7 bases and J by 0 bases, with 13 bases left in between. The CDR3 has 14 amino acids. CDR3 protein: CASTPGGASYEQYF. Written as DNA, the CDR3 is TGTGCCAGCACCCCCGGCGGGGCCTCCTACGAGCAGTACTTC.

V gene TRBV20-1 combines with J gene TRBJ1-2; no reliable D call. The V and J ends lost 5 bases and 2 bases respectively, with 6 bases between them. In germline, CDR1 is DFQATT, CDR2 SNEGSKA (reference sequence). There are 11 residues in the CDR3. This chain's CDR3 is CSAQVNYGYTF. Here the CDR3 DNA reads TGCAGTGCTCAAGTGAACTATGGCTACACCTTC.

V gene TRBV4-1 combines with J gene TRBJ2-7; 11 nucleotides line up with TRBD2. J gave up 6 bases and V 2 bases, and 6 bases lay outside the gene matches. The germline CDR1 and CDR2 sequences are MGHRA and YSYEKL. The CDR3 has 15 amino acids. Written as DNA, the CDR3 is TGCGCCAGCAGCCAATTGACTAGCGGGAATTCCGAGCAGTACTTC. It yields the protein CASSQLTSGNSEQYF.

This clonotype was seen a handful of times. The chain carries TRBV11-2 and TRBJ2-1, with no clear D. V was pared by 0 bases and J by 9 bases, with 9 bases between. Germline V gene data show CDR1 as SGHAT and CDR2 as FQNNGV. The CDR3 is 13 amino acids. The CDR3 DNA sequence: TGTGCCAGCAGCTTAGATCGGAACAGTGAGCAGTTCTTC. Protein sequence: CASSLDRNSEQFF.

The chain employs TRBV15 and TRBJ2-3; 14 bases align to TRBD2. The CDR3 sequence is 18 residues long. The V gene's germline CDR1 is LNHNV and CDR2 YYDKDF (reference sequence). The V gene end was trimmed by 0 bases and the J gene end by 4 bases; junction bases not matched to a gene: 6. Written as DNA, the CDR3 is TGTGCCACCAGCAGAGATCCCGGGACTAGCGGGAGATCAGATACGCAGTATTTT. It is translated as CATSRDPGTSGRSDTQYF. The variable domain in full, completed from reference TRBV15 and TRBJ2-3, reads DAMVIQNPRYQVTQFGKPVTLSCSQTLNHNVMYWYQQKSSQAPKLLFHYYDKDFNNEADTPDNFQSRRPNTSFCFLDIRSPGLGDTAMYLCATSRDPGTSGRSDTQYFGPGTRLTVL.

This clonotype has a handful of counts. This rearrangement joins TRBV30 to TRBJ2-1, with D possibly TRBD2 on 5 matching bases. Trimming removed 0 bases at V and 4 bases at J, with 7 bases between. The CDR3 runs to 13 residues. Per germline, CDR1 GTSNPN and CDR2 SVGIG (reference sequence). CDR3 protein: CAWSVADYNEQFF. The CDR3 DNA reads as TGTGCCTGGAGTGTAGCGGATTACAATGAGCAGTTCTTC.

This clonotype came up a few times. The chain uses TRBV13 and TRBJ1-6; the D is unclear. The CDR3 sequence is 17 residues long. The V and J ends lost 6 bases and 0 bases respectively, with 15 bases between them. Germline CDR1 reads PRHDT; CDR2 reads FYEKMQ (reference sequence). The CDR3 loop is CASRSRRRSSYNSPLHF. CDR3 DNA: TGTGCCAGCAGGTCTCGAAGACGGAGCTCCTATAATTCACCCCTCCACTTT.

The genes are TRBV5-1 and TRBJ2-1; 7 bases are a match to TRBD2. This CDR3 has 16 amino acids. Germline trimming cut 3 bases from V and 8 bases from J; bases unmatched to any gene: 14. Germline V gene lookup returns CDR1 SGHRS and CDR2 YFSETQ. The CDR3 sequence: CASSSDLSGFKDEQFF. Here the CDR3 DNA reads TGCGCCAGCAGCTCGGACCTTAGCGGGTTTAAAGATGAGCAGTTCTTC.

This clonotype was recorded a few times. The chain links TRBV7-7 to TRBJ2-1; 10 positions match TRBD2. The CDR3 totals 17 residues. After removal of 3 bases from V and 1 base from J, the junction contained 6 bases not matched to a gene. Germline V lookup: CDR1 SSHAT, CDR2 FNYEAQ (reference sequence). CDR3 loop: CASSFRPGLASYNEQFF. The CDR3 DNA reads TGTGCCAGCAGCTTCCGACCGGGACTAGCGTCCTACAATGAGCAGTTCTTC.

This sequence joins TRBV12-3 or TRBV12-4 and TRBJ2-5, with 10 bases aligning to TRBD2. Trimming removed 8 bases from V and 6 bases from J; junction bases left unmatched: 12. CDR3 length equals 15 residues. The CDR3 is CASDGGASGRQTQYF. The CDR3 DNA reads TGTGCCAGCGACGGGGGGGCTAGCGGGAGACAGACCCAGTACTTC.

This clonotype was counted between two and nine times. CDR3 protein: CASSLAVRDRFYYGYTF. CDR3 in DNA: TGTGCCAGCAGCTTGGCCGTCCGGGACAGGTTTTACTATGGCTACACCTTC. The genes are TRBV5-5 and TRBJ1-2, with TRBD1 identical over 8 bases. Germline CDR1 and CDR2: SGHKS and YYEKEE (reference sequence). The V segment lost 0 bases and the J segment 3 bases; nucleotides outside the gene matches: 10. This CDR3 spans 17 amino acids.

The chain combines TRBV4-1 with TRBJ2-2; the match to TRBD2 covers 13 bases. J gave up 0 bases and V 7 bases, and 11 bases lay outside the gene matches. There are 19 residues in the CDR3. Germline values: CDR1 MGHRA, CDR2 YSYEKL. This CDR3 reads CASISRGLAGPSNTGELFF. The CDR3 DNA reads as TGCGCCAGCATCTCACGGGGACTAGCGGGACCTTCGAACACCGGGGAGCTGTTTTTT.

This chain joins TRBV18 and TRBJ2-2, with D uncertain. Trimming removed 0 bases from V and 7 bases from J, with 9 bases in between. In germline, CDR1 is KGHSH, CDR2 LQKENI. The CDR3 consists of 14 residues. For the CDR3, the DNA is TGTGCCAGCTCACCACCGATCCGTGTCGGGGAGCTGTTTTTT. It codes for CASSPPIRVGELFF.

This clonotype showed up just a few times. V gene TRBV5-1 combines with J gene TRBJ2-7; weak D call: TRBD2 (5 bases). Trimming took 1 base from V and 4 from J, leaving 12 bases between them. Germline V gene lookup returns CDR1 SGHRS and CDR2 YFSETQ. This CDR3 region has 14 residues. Here the CDR3 DNA reads TGCGCCAGCAGCTTGATTGGGAGTCAATACGAGCAGTACTTC. Protein product: CASSLIGSQYEQYF. The full variable domain, in which reference TRBV5-1 and TRBJ2-7 provide the parts outside the CDR3, is KAGVTQTPRYLIKTRGQQVTLSCSPISGHRSVSWYQQTPGQGLQFLFEYFSETQRNKGNFPGRFSGRQFSNSRSEMNVSTLELGDSALYLCASSLIGSQYEQYFGPGTRLTVT.

The chain uses TRBV29-1 and TRBJ2-7, with TRBD2 matching 10 bases. V was pared by 8 bases and J by 1 base, with 14 bases of the junction left unmatched. The CDR3 contains 16 residues. The germline V gene encodes CDR1 SQVTM and CDR2 ANQGSEA. CDR3 protein: CSFLTLAGDRSYEQYF. As DNA, the CDR3 is TGCAGCTTTCTTACCCTAGCGGGAGATCGGTCCTACGAGCAGTACTTC.

V gene TRBV9 combines with J gene TRBJ2-7; 7 positions agree with TRBD2. The CDR3 length is 15 residues. Per the germline V gene, CDR1 is SGDLS and CDR2 is YYNGEE. V lost 0 bases, J lost 2 bases, and 5 bases stayed unmatched. As DNA, the CDR3 is TGTGCCAGCAGCGTAGCGGGAGGCGGTACCTACGAGCAGTACTTC. It is translated as CASSVAGGGTYEQYF.